Presented here are 11 T cell receptor beta chains from one specimen sequenced in a study of blood T cells in healthy people across ages. A sample-barcoded 5' primer and a J-beta primer mix were used in a second PCR of about 7 to 12 cycles. TCRdb redid the calling of the 5' RACE reads with MiXCR, one entry per CDR3 protein. Here the sample spans around 1,500,000 distinct CDR3 sequences, roughly 30% being singletons. The source material was blood. The receptors derive from a woman in her 30s in good health.

In its sample, this clonotype was seen many times. The chain couples TRBV9 to TRBJ1-2; D perhaps matches TRBD1 (6 bases). The CDR3 runs to 16 residues. V dropped 3 bases and J dropped 2 bases, with 17 bases sitting between them. Germline values: CDR1 SGDLS, CDR2 YYNGEE. The CDR3 coding sequence is TGTGCCAGCAGCGAAAAACCGGGACACTTGAACTATGGCTACACCTTC. Amino acids: CASSEKPGHLNYGYTF.

The table lists this clonotype with many counts. The chain uses TRBV3-1 and TRBJ2-1, with a tentative D call TRBD2 (5 bases). Germline V gives CDR1 LGHDT, CDR2 YNNKEL (reference sequence). Between the trimmed V and J ends, which lost 5 bases and 4 bases, there was a span of 15 bases. The CDR3 runs 15 residues. The CDR3, as DNA: TGTGCCAGCAGCAATCCCTTGGGCGGGTACAATGAGCAGTTCTTC. Translating gives CASSNPLGGYNEQFF.

In nucleotides, the CDR3 is TGCAGGGCCGGGACAGGAGAATTGGAGCAGTACTTC. Protein sequence: CRAGTGELEQYF. The chain uses TRBV20-1 and TRBJ2-4, with TRBD1 matching over 8 bases. Germline CDR1 is DFQATT and CDR2 is SNEGSKA (reference sequence). The length of the CDR3 is 12 residues.

J is TRBJ2-2 and V is TRBV5-1, with TRBD1 identical over 12 bases. The J segment lost 5 bases and the V segment lost 2 bases, leaving 10 bases of the junction unmatched. Per germline, CDR1 SGHRS and CDR2 YFSETQ. There are 18 residues in the CDR3. The CDR3 loop reads CASSFRGDRGLRTGELFF. The CDR3 nucleotides are TGCGCCAGCAGCTTTAGGGGGGACAGGGGGCTGCGGACCGGGGAGCTGTTTTTT.

The V gene is TRBV24-1, the J gene TRBJ1-5, with a tentative D call TRBD1 (6 bases). Trimming took 4 bases from V and 0 from J, leaving 21 bases between them. CDR3 length: 19 amino acids. Germline CDR1 KGHDR, CDR2 SFDVKD. In DNA form, the CDR3 reads TGTGCCACCAGTGACCCCACAGGGCCCATCTTCTATAGCAATCAGCCCCAGCATTTT. This gives the protein CATSDPTGPIFYSNQPQHF.

This CDR3 reads CSTSGERGRSPRSTDTQYF. The CDR3 DNA reads as TGCAGTACCTCCGGGGAGCGGGGGAGAAGTCCCCGTAGCACAGATACGCAGTATTTT. The J gene is TRBJ2-3, the V gene TRBV20-1; 8 bases align to TRBD2. Germline V gene data show CDR1 as DFQATT and CDR2 as SNEGSKA (reference sequence). Trimming at V came to 8 bases and at J to 0 bases, leaving 22 bases not matched to a gene. CDR3 length: 19 amino acids.

About this clonotype itself: At one end the junction does not follow the germline gene, possibly because of a read error. DNA of the CDR3: TGTGCCGGCAGCTTTCAAGAGACCCAGTACTTC. Residues: CAGSFQETQYF. The chain combines TRBV11-2 with TRBJ2-5; D call uncertain. The CDR3 has 11 residues. Germline CDR1 reads SGHAT; CDR2 reads FQNNGV.

There are a few counts of this clonotype. V and J are TRBV28 and TRBJ1-1, with D unresolved. In germline, CDR1 is MDHEN, CDR2 SYDVKM. Between the trimmed V and J ends, which lost 4 bases and 0 bases, there was a span of 15 bases. This CDR3 spans 16 amino acids. Here the CDR3 reads CASSSPRAAMNTEAFF. In nucleotides, the CDR3 is TGTGCCAGCAGTTCCCCCCGAGCAGCGATGAACACTGAAGCTTTCTTT.

Concerning this clonotype itself: A read error is possible here, since a much larger clone lies one base away. V is TRBV7-9 and J is TRBJ2-4, with TRBD2 as a possible D gene (6 bases). Trimming removed 5 bases from V and 15 bases from J, with 20 bases in between. CDR1 and CDR2 from the germline V gene are SEHNR and FQNEAQ (reference sequence). CDR3 size: 13 residues. As DNA, the CDR3 is TGTGCCAGCAGCCCCGGAGGGATGAACGAGCTGTACTTC. It yields the protein CASSPGGMNELYF. The full variable domain, with the rest looked up from reference TRBV7-9 and TRBJ2-4, is DTGVSQNPRHKITKRGQNVTFRCDPISEHNRLYWYRQTLGQGPEFLTYFQNEAQLEKSRLLSDRFSAERPKGSFSTLEIQRTEQGDSAMYLCASSPGGMNELYFGAGTRLSVL.

This clonotype was detected a few times. The chain combines TRBV27 with TRBJ2-2; tentative D call: TRBD2 (6 bases). Per germline, CDR1 MNHEY and CDR2 SMNVEV (reference sequence). V lost 2 bases and J lost 7, with 11 bases in between. The CDR3 length is 14 residues. CDR3: CASSLAGWDGELFF. As DNA, the CDR3 is TGTGCCAGCAGTTTAGCGGGATGGGACGGGGAGCTGTTTTTT.

V gene TRBV20-1 combines with J gene TRBJ2-5; a possible D gene is TRBD1 (6 bases). Between the trimmed V and J ends, which lost 6 bases and 7 bases, there was a span of 24 bases. The germline V gene encodes CDR1 DFQATT and CDR2 SNEGSKA (reference sequence). The CDR3 loop spans 15 amino acids. CDR3 sequence: CSARPRQGPVRTQYF. In DNA form, the CDR3 reads TGCAGTGCCCGACCACGTCAGGGGCCGGTCCGGACCCAGTACTTC.